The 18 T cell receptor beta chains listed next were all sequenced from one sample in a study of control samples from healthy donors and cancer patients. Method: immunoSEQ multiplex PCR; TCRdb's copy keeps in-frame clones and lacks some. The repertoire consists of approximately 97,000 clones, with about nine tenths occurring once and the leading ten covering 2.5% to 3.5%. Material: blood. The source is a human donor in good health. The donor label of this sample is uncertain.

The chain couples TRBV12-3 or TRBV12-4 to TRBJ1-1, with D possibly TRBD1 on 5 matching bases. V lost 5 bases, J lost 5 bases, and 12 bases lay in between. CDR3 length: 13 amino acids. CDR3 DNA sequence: TGTGCCAGCAGTCCTCAGGGTGGGACTGAAGCTTTCTTT. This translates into CASSPQGGTEAFF.

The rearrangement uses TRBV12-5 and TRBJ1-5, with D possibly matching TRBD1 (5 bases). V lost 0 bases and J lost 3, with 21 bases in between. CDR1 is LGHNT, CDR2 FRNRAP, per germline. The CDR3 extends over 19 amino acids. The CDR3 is CASGLVRGAGNLNNQPQHF. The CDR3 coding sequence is TGTGCTAGTGGTTTGGTACGGGGCGCGGGGAATCTGAACAATCAGCCCCAGCATTTT.

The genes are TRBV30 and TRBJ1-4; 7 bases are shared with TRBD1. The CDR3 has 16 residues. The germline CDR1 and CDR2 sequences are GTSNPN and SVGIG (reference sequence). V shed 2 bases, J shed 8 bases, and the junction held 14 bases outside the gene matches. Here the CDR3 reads CAWSPSRTGRGEKLFF. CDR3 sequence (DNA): TGTGCCTGGAGTCCCTCCCGGACAGGTAGAGGCGAAAAACTGTTTTTT.

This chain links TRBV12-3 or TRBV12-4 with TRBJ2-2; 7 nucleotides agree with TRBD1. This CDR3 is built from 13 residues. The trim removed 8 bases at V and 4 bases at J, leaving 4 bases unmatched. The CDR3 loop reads CASRRDSTGELFF. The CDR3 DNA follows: TGTGCCAGCCGCCGGGACAGCACCGGGGAGCTGTTTTTT.

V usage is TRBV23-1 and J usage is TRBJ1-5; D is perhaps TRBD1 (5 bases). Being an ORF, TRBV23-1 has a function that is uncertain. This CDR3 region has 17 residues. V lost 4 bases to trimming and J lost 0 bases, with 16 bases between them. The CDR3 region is CASSPRGTGVSNQPQHF. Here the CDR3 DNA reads TGCGCCAGCAGTCCCCGAGGTACGGGGGTTAGCAATCAGCCCCAGCATTTT.

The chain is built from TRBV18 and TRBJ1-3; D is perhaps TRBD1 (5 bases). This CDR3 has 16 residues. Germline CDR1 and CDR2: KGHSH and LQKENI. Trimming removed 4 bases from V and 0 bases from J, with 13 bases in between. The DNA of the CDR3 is TGTGCCAGCTCACGAACCGGGACGGCCTCTGGAAACACCATATATTTT. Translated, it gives CASSRTGTASGNTIYF.

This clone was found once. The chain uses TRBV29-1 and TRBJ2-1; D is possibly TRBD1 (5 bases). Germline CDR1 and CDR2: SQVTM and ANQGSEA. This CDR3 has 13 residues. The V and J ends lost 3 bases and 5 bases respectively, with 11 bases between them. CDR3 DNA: TGCAGCGTTGAGTGGACACTTAACAATGAGCAGTTCTTC. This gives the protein CSVEWTLNNEQFF.

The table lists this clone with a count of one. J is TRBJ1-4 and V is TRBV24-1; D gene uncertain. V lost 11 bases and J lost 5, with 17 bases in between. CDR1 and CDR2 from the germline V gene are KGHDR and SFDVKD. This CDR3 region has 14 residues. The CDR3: CANFFGGGNEKLFF. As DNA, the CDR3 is TGTGCCAACTTTTTTGGAGGTGGAAATGAAAAACTGTTTTTT.

In DNA form, the CDR3 reads TGTGCCTGTCGGGGGTTGGGGGCCGGGGAGCTGTTTTTT. Translating gives CACRGLGAGELFF. This sequence joins TRBV30 and TRBJ2-2; D is perhaps TRBD2 (6 bases). The germline V and J ends were trimmed by 6 bases and 6 bases, with 14 bases remaining between them. Germline lookup yields CDR1 GTSNPN and CDR2 SVGIG (reference sequence). The CDR3 has 13 residues.

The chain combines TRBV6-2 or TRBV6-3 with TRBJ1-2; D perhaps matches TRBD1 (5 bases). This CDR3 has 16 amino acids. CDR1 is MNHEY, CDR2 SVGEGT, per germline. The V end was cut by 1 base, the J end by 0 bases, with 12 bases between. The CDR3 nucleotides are TGTGCCAGCAGTTACTTCGCCACGACAGCTAACTATGGCTACACCTTC. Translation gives CASSYFATTANYGYTF.

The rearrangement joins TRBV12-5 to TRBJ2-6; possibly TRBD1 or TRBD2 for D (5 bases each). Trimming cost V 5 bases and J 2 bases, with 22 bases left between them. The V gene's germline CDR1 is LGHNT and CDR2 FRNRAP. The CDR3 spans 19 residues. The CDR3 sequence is CASGETRDGSWPGANVLTF. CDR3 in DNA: TGTGCTAGTGGTGAAACCCGGGACGGCTCATGGCCTGGGGCCAACGTCCTGACTTTC.

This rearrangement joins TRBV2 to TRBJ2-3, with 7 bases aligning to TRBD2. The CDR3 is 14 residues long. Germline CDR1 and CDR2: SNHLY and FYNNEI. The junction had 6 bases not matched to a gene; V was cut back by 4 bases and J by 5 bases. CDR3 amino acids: CASSAVLAEDTQYF. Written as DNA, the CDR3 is TGTGCCAGCAGTGCTGTCCTAGCGGAAGATACGCAGTATTTT. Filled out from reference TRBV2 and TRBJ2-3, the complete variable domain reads EPEVTQTPSHQVTQMGQEVILRCVPISNHLYFYWYRQILGQKVEFLVSFYNNEISEKSEIFDDQFSVERPDGSNFTLKIRSTKLEDSAMYFCASSAVLAEDTQYFGPGTRLTVL.

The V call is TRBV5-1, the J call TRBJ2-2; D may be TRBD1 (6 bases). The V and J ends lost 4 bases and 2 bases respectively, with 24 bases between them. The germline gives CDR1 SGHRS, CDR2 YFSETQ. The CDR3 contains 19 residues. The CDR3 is CASSPETDRTPANTGELFF. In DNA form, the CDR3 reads TGCGCCAGCAGCCCCGAAACTGACAGGACCCCCGCCAACACCGGGGAGCTGTTTTTT.

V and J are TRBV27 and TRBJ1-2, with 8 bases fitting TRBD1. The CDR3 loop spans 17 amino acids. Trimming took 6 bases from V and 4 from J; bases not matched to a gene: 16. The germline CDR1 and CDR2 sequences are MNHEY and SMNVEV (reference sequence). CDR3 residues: CASSFSPPQGDSYGYTF. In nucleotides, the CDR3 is TGTGCCAGCAGCTTCAGCCCCCCACAGGGGGATAGCTATGGCTACACCTTC.

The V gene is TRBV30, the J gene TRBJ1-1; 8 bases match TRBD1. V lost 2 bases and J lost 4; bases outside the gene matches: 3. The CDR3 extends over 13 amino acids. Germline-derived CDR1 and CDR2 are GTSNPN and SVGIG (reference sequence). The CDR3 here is CAWSRDRGTEAFF. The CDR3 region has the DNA TGTGCCTGGAGTCGAGACAGGGGCACTGAAGCTTTCTTT.

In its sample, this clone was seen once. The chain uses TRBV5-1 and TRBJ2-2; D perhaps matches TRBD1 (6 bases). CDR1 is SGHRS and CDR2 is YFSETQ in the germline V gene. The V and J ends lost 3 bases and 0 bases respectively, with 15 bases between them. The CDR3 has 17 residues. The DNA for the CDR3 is TGCGCCAGCAGCTCCTCCCCAGGGGTCACGAACACCGGGGAGCTGTTTTTT. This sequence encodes CASSSSPGVTNTGELFF.

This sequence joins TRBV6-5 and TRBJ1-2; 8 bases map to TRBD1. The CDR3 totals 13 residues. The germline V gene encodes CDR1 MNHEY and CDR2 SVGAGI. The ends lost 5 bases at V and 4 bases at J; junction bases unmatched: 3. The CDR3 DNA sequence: TGTGCCAGCAGTAAGACAGGGGCCTATGGCTACACCTTC. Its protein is CASSKTGAYGYTF.

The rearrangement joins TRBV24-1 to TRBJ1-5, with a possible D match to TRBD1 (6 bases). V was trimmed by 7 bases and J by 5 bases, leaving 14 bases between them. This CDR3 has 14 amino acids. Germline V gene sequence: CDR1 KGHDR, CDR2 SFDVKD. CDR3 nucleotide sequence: TGTGCCACCAGCCCAAGGGGGGTTGATCAGCCCCAGCATTTT. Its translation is CATSPRGVDQPQHF.